The T cell receptor (beta chain) described here comes from a study of blood T cell repertoires in COVID-19. Study-level information: Samples taken during acute and convalescent COVID-19 were collected in the United States, Italy and Spain. Nucleic acid was either cDNA or gDNA, and it came from T cells, B-cell-depleted T cells, or PBMCs.

CDR3 length equals 17 residues. V gave up 5 bases and J gave up 2 bases; unmatched junction bases: 8. Germline CDR1 and CDR2: SGHVS and FQNEAQ. In the original workflow: Estimated nucleated cell counts came from reference gene primer amplification. Using immunoSEQ multiplex PCR, the repertoire was profiled, and TCRdb retains in-frame clones only, with some absent. V and J calls and clone size follow that table, whereas D and trimming were derived from the DNA. Of about 150,000 clones in the sample, over 65% are singletons; the top ten hold roughly 2.3%. Sequenced: peripheral blood. The sequence was obtained from a man between 65 and 85 years old with acute or convalescent COVID-19. The V call is TRBV7-8, the J call TRBJ1-6; TRBD1 aligns across 8 bases. CDR3 region: CASSPRTGPTYNSPLHF. CDR3 nucleotides: TGTGCCAGCAGCCCGAGGACAGGGCCGACCTATAATTCACCCCTCCACTTT.